The T cell receptor beta chain under discussion was sequenced for a study of T cell repertoires in cytomegalovirus infection. Study at large: Matching HLA type, along with CMV infection, was indicated by public TCR beta signatures. Overall study results and limits: The ex vivo response was dominated by HLA-C-restricted CMV-specific TCR beta clonotypes. People with CMV and the relevant HLA were identified by cumulative public TCR beta family frequency.

V was cut by 6 bases and J by 2 bases, with 11 bases left in between. The CDR3 runs to 13 residues. The germline CDR1 and CDR2 sequences are SGHDN and FVKESK. Via MiXCR, TCRdb re-called the reads, giving one row per CDR3 protein. The table shows more than 350,000 distinct CDR3 sequences, with approximately 31% occurring only once. Only a few counts were recorded for this clonotype. No antigen is known for it. This chain connects TRBV14 to TRBJ2-7; the D is unclear. The sequence came from a human donor in good health (CMV status not recorded). Some clones in this sample may be carry-over from other donors' samples. Sequenced input: PBMCs. The CDR3 nucleotides read TGTGCCAGCAGTACAAGGTCGGCCTACGAGCAGTACTTC. This translates into CASSTRSAYEQYF.